The subject of this entry is one TCR beta chain. Antigen unknown. The source of the sample is a study of vaccination and CD4 T cells after COVID-19. Study at large: Samples were taken after vaccination, a median of roughly 72 days after dose two, with a range of 14 to 241.

The CDR3 sequence is 16 residues long. The V end lost 6 bases, the J end lost 0 bases, and 15 bases lay between the germline ends. Germline V gives CDR1 MNHEY, CDR2 SMNVEV (reference sequence). Treatment reported: roughly 10-day PBMC culture with coronavirus spike peptide pools or control peptides (ViraFEST assay). Findings and caveats of the study: Convalescent patients had a median around 90% of post-vaccine SARS-CoV-2-reactive clones that were detected only after vaccination, not before it.

The assay that was used to sequence DNA from cultured CD4+ T cells was the Oncomine TCR Beta short-read assay. TCRdb passed the PCR reads through MiXCR, listing each CDR3 protein once. Counted here are about 15,000 distinct CDR3 sequences, more than 40% occurring once; the ten biggest clones make up approximately 12%. The TCR sequence derives from a human donor who had recovered from COVID-19. The sequenced material came from CD4+ T cells from blood, cultured in vitro. The J gene is TRBJ1-5, the V gene TRBV27; D is possibly TRBD1 (5 bases). CDR3 coding DNA: TGTGCCAGCAGACCCGGGACTTTTCTTAGCAATCAGCCCCAGCATTTT. It specifies CASRPGTFLSNQPQHF.